A selection of T cell receptor beta chains follows, all from one sample in a study of shared clonotypes between healthy human individuals. Profiling relied on immunoSEQ multiplex PCR, and the TCRdb table lists in-frame clones only, not all of them. Of approximately 480,000 clones in the sample, nearly 80% were seen once. Specimen: PBMCs. The receptors stem from a woman aged 35 to 49 in good health. Some clones in this sample may be carry-over from other donors' samples. The CDR3 runs from the conserved cysteine through the conserved F or W. D genes are given only for firm matches. Clone sizes are given selectively: once, few, many, or a class where the clone is expanded.

V gene	J gene	D gene	clone size	CDR3 length	CDR3 protein	CDR3 DNA
TRBV5-6	TRBJ2-7	TRBD2	-	15	CASSWGLAGVYEQYF	TGTGCCAGCAGCTGGGGACTAGCGGGAGTGTACGAGCAGTACTTC
TRBV18	TRBJ2-2	TRBD2	-	17	CASSPMTSGNLAGELFF	TGTGCCAGCTCACCAATGACTAGCGGAAACCTCGCCGGGGAGCTGTTTTTT
TRBV19	TRBJ2-5	TRBD2	-	16	CASSMPGLAGKETQYF	TGTGCCAGTAGTATGCCGGGACTAGCGGGAAAAGAGACCCAGTACTTC
TRBV27	TRBJ2-7	TRBD1	many	23	CASSARQRDTEPLLRDSLAEQYF	TGTGCCAGCAGCGCCAGACAGCGAGATACCGAACCCTTACTACGGGACAGCTTAGCCGAGCAGTACTTC
TRBV6-1	TRBJ1-1	-	once	13	CASAMGLDTETFF	TGTGCCAGCGCTATGGGCCTTGACACTGAAACTTTCTTT
TRBV5-1	TRBJ2-1	-	-	16	CASSLESSGAYNEQFF	TGCGCCAGCAGCTTGGAGTCTAGTGGGGCTTACAATGAGCAGTTCTTC
TRBV6-6	TRBJ2-7	-	-	13	CASSYTDSYEQYF	TGTGCCAGCAGTTACACAGACTCCTACGAGCAGTACTTC
TRBV30	TRBJ2-1	-	-	12	CACLLQGNEQFF	TGTGCCTGCCTGCTCCAGGGGAATGAGCAGTTCTTC
TRBV9	TRBJ2-1	-	-	14	CASSVHPSVNEQFF	TGTGCCAGCAGCGTCCACCCGTCTGTCAATGAGCAGTTCTTC
TRBV11-2	TRBJ2-7	-	-	13	CASSLVRLEEQYF	TGTGCCAGCAGCTTAGTCAGACTGGAGGAGCAGTACTTC
TRBV28	TRBJ2-5	TRBD1	-	17	CASSLGTGAALSETQYF	TGTGCCAGCAGTTTAGGAACAGGGGCGGCCCTTTCAGAGACCCAGTACTTC
TRBV4-3	TRBJ2-1	TRBD2	-	16	CASSHLAGASGNEQFF	TGCGCCAGCAGCCACCTAGCGGGAGCTTCGGGGAATGAGCAGTTCTTC
TRBV10-2	TRBJ1-1	-	-	12	CASSVGLGEAFF	TGCGCCAGCAGTGTGGGCTTAGGTGAAGCTTTCTTT
TRBV28	TRBJ2-7	TRBD2	once	15	CASSLTSGGSYEQYF	TGTGCCAGCAGTTTAACTAGCGGGGGTTCCTACGAGCAGTACTTC
TRBV19	TRBJ2-3	TRBD2	few	15	CASSLGLAGGSTQYF	TGTGCCAGTAGTTTGGGACTAGCGGGAGGTAGTACGCAGTATTTT
TRBV28	TRBJ2-7	-	-	14	CASSIRDNPYEQYF	TGTGCCAGCAGTATCCGGGACAATCCCTACGAGCAGTACTTC
TRBV11-2	TRBJ1-6	-	-	16	CASSPSSGRNNSPLHF	TGTGCCAGCAGCCCATCGAGCGGCCGTAATAATTCACCCCTCCACTTT
TRBV1	TRBJ2-1	-	-	18	CTSSQDTGLAGEYNEQFF	TGCACCAGCAGCCAAGATACGGGACTAGCGGGAGAGTACAATGAGCAGTTCTTC
TRBV5-6	TRBJ2-7	-	-	14	CASSLGSGRIEQYF	TGTGCCAGCAGCTTGGGTTCTGGGCGGATCGAGCAGTACTTC
TRBV30	TRBJ2-7	-	-	14	CAWSRGAGAYEQYF	TGTGCCTGGAGTAGGGGGGCAGGAGCCTACGAGCAGTACTTC
TRBV28	TRBJ2-7	-	-	11	CATRNSYEQYF	TGCGCCACCCGAAACTCCTACGAGCAGTACTTC
TRBV27	TRBJ1-5	-	-	14	CANTPDRYYQPQHF	TGTGCCAACACCCCAGACAGGTACTATCAGCCCCAGCATTTT
TRBV6-1	TRBJ1-1	TRBD1	-	15	CASSETGVENTEAFF	TGTGCCAGCAGTGAAACAGGGGTGGAGAACACTGAAGCTTTCTTT
TRBV4-2	TRBJ1-1	TRBD1	-	17	CASSPFTGEVGNTEAFF	TGTGCCAGCAGCCCCTTCACAGGGGAGGTTGGGAACACTGAAGCTTTCTTT
TRBV29-1	TRBJ2-7	TRBD2	-	15	CSVAPGLAGSYEQYF	TGCAGCGTAGCCCCGGGACTAGCGGGGTCCTACGAGCAGTACTTC
TRBV27	TRBJ2-1	-	-	15	CASSPGRSSYNEQFF	TGTGCCAGCAGTCCGGGCCGGAGCTCCTACAATGAGCAGTTCTTC
TRBV7-9	TRBJ2-7	-	-	15	CASSLGSAPSYEQYF	TGTGCCAGCAGCTTAGGCTCGGCCCCAAGCTACGAGCAGTACTTC
TRBV19	TRBJ2-7	TRBD2	-	14	CASSWTSGSNEQYF	TGTGCCAGTAGTTGGACTAGCGGGAGCAACGAGCAGTACTTC
TRBV9	TRBJ2-7	TRBD1	-	14	CASSEGTGGYEQYF	TGTGCCAGCAGTGAGGGGACAGGGGGTTACGAGCAGTACTTC
TRBV7-2	TRBJ1-4	-	-	13	CASSLAGQEKLFF	TGTGCCAGCAGCTTAGCGGGGCAGGAAAAACTGTTTTTT
TRBV11-2	TRBJ2-7	-	-	14	CASSLGAGSYEQYF	TGTGCCAGCAGCTTAGGTGCGGGTTCCTACGAGCAGTACTTC
TRBV29-1	TRBJ1-2	TRBD1	-	11	CSVSTGDGYTF	TGCAGCGTATCGACAGGGGATGGCTACACCTTC
TRBV7-3	TRBJ2-1	TRBD2	few	14	CASSSTGLAKEQFF	TGTGCCAGCAGCTCCACAGGACTAGCTAAAGAGCAGTTCTTC
TRBV19	TRBJ2-1	-	-	15	CASSMGRRGGNEQFF	TGTGCCAGTAGTATGGGGCGGAGGGGCGGCAATGAGCAGTTCTTC
TRBV27	TRBJ2-1	-	-	14	CASSRQSSYNEQFF	TGTGCCAGCAGCAGACAGAGCTCCTACAATGAGCAGTTCTTC
TRBV18	TRBJ1-4	-	-	12	CASSPSAEKLFF	TGTGCCAGCTCACCATCTGCGGAAAAACTGTTTTTT
TRBV7-2	TRBJ1-2	-	once	14	CASSLVGSDSGYTF	TGTGCCAGCAGCTTAGTAGGTAGCGACAGCGGCTACACCTTC
TRBV6-4	TRBJ2-1	-	many	14	CASSDSEGGDEQFF	TGTGCCAGCAGTGACTCGGAAGGGGGGGATGAGCAGTTCTTC
TRBV2	TRBJ1-4	TRBD1	few	13	CASSDRGREKLFF	TGTGCCAGCAGTGACAGGGGGCGTGAAAAACTGTTTTTT
TRBV6-6	TRBJ2-2	-	-	15	CASLGGGVRNRGLFF	TGTGCCAGCCTAGGCGGAGGAGTGCGGAATCGGGGTCTGTTTTTT
TRBV7-9	TRBJ1-4	TRBD1	-	14	CASSLGQGDEKLFF	TGTGCCAGCAGCTTGGGACAGGGAGATGAAAAACTGTTTTTT
TRBV21-1	TRBJ1-5	-	-	17	CASTIDQGARGDQPQHF	TGTGCCAGCACCATAGACCAGGGGGCGCGGGGAGATCAGCCCCAGCATTTT
TRBV6-1	TRBJ2-6	-	-	16	CASSELRGTGANVLTF	TGTGCCAGCAGTGAACTCCGGGGGACTGGGGCCAACGTCCTGACTTTC
TRBV5-4	TRBJ2-7	-	-	15	CASSLLGGSSYEQYF	TGTGCCAGCAGCTTGCTAGGGGGGAGCTCCTACGAGCAGTACTTC
TRBV9	TRBJ2-3	-	-	13	CASSVSSLDTQYF	TGTGCCAGCAGCGTATCATCCTTGGATACGCAGTATTTT